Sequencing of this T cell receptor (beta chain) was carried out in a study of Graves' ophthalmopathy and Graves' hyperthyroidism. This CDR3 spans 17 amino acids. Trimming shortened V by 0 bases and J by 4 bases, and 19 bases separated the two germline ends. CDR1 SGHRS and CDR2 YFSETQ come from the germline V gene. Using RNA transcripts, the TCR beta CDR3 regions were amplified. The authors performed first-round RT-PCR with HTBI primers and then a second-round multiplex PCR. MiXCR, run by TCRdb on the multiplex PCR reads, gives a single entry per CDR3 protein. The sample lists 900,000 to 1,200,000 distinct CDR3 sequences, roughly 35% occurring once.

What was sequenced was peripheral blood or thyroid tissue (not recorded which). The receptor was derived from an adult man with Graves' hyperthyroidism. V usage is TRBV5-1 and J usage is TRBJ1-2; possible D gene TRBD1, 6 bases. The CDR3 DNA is TGCGCCAGCAGCTTGGGGGCCGGGACAAAACTAGGCTATGGCTACACCTTC. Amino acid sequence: CASSLGAGTKLGYGYTF.